Detailed here is one TCR beta chain. Its antigen is unknown. The record has no base qualities; no much larger clone is one base away. PBMCs were isolated by Ficoll-Paque density gradient centrifugation. The CDR3 sequence holds 15 residues, the cysteine and phenylalanine included. The only DNA kept is the CDR3, 45 bases in frame from the first base. Sequences ENHRY (CDR1) and SYGVKD (CDR2) are obtained from the germline V gene. The junction shows trimming of 8 bases on V and 1 base on J, and the gene matches do not reach 7 bases of it. This record comes from a study of T-cell memory formation after mild COVID-19 (dated by TCRdb to the early 2020s). About the full investigation: TCR sequence clusters from the two donors were largely donor specific. The cohort comprised two young, previously healthy adult volunteers, one female and one male. In two donors, T-cell clones that expanded and contracted after mild COVID-19 were followed by sequencing TCRalpha and TCRbeta repertoires longitudinally. Study-level results and caveats: Some responding clones were detected in pre-infection memory, which suggested that pre-existing cross-reactive memory T cells had joined the SARS-CoV-2 response. Balanced CD4/CD8 phenotypes were observed for clones contracting from day 15 to 85, whereas a bias towards CD4+ was observed for a second wave of clones expanding from day 15 to 37. Contracting CD4+ clones turned up mainly in the CM and EM memory subsets, whereas EMRA was where CD8+ clones were enriched. SARS-CoV-2 specificity of the second-wave clones peaking on day 37 was not confirmed. Only a couple of mild cases were covered in the study, and larger cohorts including severe cases with pre-infection samples were considered necessary.

The sequencing machine was an Illumina NovaSeq 6000. TCRalpha and TCRbeta cDNA libraries were constructed by 5'RACE with constant-segment primers, with sample barcodes and unique molecular identifiers being introduced. RNA was extracted from every sample with Trizol reagent. The libraries were amplified in two PCR steps, and the second step added a second sample barcode and Illumina TruSeq adapters. Libraries were sequenced on an Illumina NovaSeq with 2 x 150 bp paired-end reads. As for how the authors treated the data: Demultiplexing of reads and collapsing into UMI-guided consensus sequences were performed with migec v1.2.7. Using mixcr v2.1.11, UMI consensuses were aligned to TRA and TRB V and J templates and then assembled into clonotypes. Expanded or contracted clonotypes were those called significant by both edgeR and NoisET, with noise models trained on biological replicates. For edgeR calls, the cutoffs were a false discovery rate-adjusted p below 0.01 and a log2 fold-change threshold of 1. As an exploratory analysis of dynamics, max-normalized trajectories of the 1000 most abundant clonotypes were examined with PCA combined with hierarchical clustering. The CD4 or CD8 phenotype of responding clones was assigned using the separately sequenced CD4+ and CD8+ repertoires. TCRdb trimmed public reads at Q25 via fastp, called clones via MiXCR and kept in-frame beta chains. For every CDR3 protein sequence, its rows merge into one entry that carries the most common genes and DNA. The authors' filters were not applied to this entry. Here the sample has about 170,000 distinct CDR3 sequences; roughly 13% occur a single time. The ten biggest clones cover approximately 3.5% of the sample.

The sequenced material came from PBMCs or a T cell subset sorted from them (not recorded which). Recombination joined TRBV10-3 with TRBJ2-2; TRBD2 matches 7 bases in the middle. The sequence was obtained from a man aged 18 to 30 who had mild COVID-19 (a few samples of this study predate the infection). The sample titles of this study are shuffled in the database, so cell type and time point are left out; the donor was told from shared clones. The DNA sequence is TGTGCCATCTCCGCGGGGGAGGTGAACACCGGGGAGCTGTTTTTT. The translation is CAISAGEVNTGELFF.